Described below is a single T cell receptor (beta chain) sequence and its context. The record originates from a study of blood T cell repertoires in COVID-19. In the original analysis: Estimates of nucleated cell counts were drawn from the amplification of reference gene primers. Profiled with immunoSEQ multiplex PCR; TCRdb holds only in-frame clones, not every one. V and J calls and clone size come straight from that table; D and trimming were deduced from the DNA. In the table there are fewer than 350,000 clones, approximately 85% of which are singletons. The CDR3 contains 16 residues. Trimming removed 1 base at V and 5 bases at J, with 14 bases between. Germline assignment: CDR1 SGHTA and CDR2 FQGNSA.

What was sequenced was peripheral blood. This chain uses TRBV7-2 with TRBJ1-4, with D possibly TRBD1 on 6 matching bases. This clonotype was sampled from a human donor in a cohort sampled during active COVID-19. The CDR3 DNA reads TGTGCCAGCAGCTTAGATTGGACAGCGTCGAATGAAAAACTGTTTTTT. It translates to CASSLDWTASNEKLFF.